Each of the 3 T cell receptor beta chains below was sequenced from the same sample in a study of Tregs in tolerant kidney transplant recipients. The protocol was immunoSEQ multiplex PCR, while the TCRdb copy is restricted to in-frame clones and leaves out a portion. The table lists under 100,000 clones, just over 90% of them singletons. Material: CD8+ T cells from blood. These receptors originate from a human donor in good health.

The chain employs TRBV4-1 and TRBJ2-5, with TRBD2 identical over 12 bases. Per germline, CDR1 MGHRA and CDR2 YSYEKL. The CDR3 is 17 residues long. The V and J ends lost 0 bases and 6 bases, in that order; junction bases with no gene match: 8. CDR3 DNA: TGCGCCAGCAGCCAAGATTCTAGCGGGGGGGTTCGAAAGACCCAGTACTTC. Translated: CASSQDSSGGVRKTQYF.

The chain has TRBV2 and TRBJ1-3, with D hard to call. This CDR3 contains 13 residues. Deletions cut 7 bases from V and 0 bases from J, with 7 bases between. Germline assignment: CDR1 SNHLY and CDR2 FYNNEI. In nucleotides, the CDR3 is TGTGCCAGCACGAAGGTCTCTGGAAACACCATATATTTT. It yields the protein CASTKVSGNTIYF.

This clone was found a few times. This chain connects TRBV30 to TRBJ2-6; D call uncertain. There are 16 residues in the CDR3. Trimming cost V 2 bases and J 0 bases, with 11 bases left between them. Looked up from germline, CDR1 is GTSNPN and CDR2 is SVGIG (reference sequence). DNA of the CDR3: TGTGCCTGGAGTCTTACTGGGCCCTCTGGGGCCAACGTCCTGACTTTC. It codes for CAWSLTGPSGANVLTF.